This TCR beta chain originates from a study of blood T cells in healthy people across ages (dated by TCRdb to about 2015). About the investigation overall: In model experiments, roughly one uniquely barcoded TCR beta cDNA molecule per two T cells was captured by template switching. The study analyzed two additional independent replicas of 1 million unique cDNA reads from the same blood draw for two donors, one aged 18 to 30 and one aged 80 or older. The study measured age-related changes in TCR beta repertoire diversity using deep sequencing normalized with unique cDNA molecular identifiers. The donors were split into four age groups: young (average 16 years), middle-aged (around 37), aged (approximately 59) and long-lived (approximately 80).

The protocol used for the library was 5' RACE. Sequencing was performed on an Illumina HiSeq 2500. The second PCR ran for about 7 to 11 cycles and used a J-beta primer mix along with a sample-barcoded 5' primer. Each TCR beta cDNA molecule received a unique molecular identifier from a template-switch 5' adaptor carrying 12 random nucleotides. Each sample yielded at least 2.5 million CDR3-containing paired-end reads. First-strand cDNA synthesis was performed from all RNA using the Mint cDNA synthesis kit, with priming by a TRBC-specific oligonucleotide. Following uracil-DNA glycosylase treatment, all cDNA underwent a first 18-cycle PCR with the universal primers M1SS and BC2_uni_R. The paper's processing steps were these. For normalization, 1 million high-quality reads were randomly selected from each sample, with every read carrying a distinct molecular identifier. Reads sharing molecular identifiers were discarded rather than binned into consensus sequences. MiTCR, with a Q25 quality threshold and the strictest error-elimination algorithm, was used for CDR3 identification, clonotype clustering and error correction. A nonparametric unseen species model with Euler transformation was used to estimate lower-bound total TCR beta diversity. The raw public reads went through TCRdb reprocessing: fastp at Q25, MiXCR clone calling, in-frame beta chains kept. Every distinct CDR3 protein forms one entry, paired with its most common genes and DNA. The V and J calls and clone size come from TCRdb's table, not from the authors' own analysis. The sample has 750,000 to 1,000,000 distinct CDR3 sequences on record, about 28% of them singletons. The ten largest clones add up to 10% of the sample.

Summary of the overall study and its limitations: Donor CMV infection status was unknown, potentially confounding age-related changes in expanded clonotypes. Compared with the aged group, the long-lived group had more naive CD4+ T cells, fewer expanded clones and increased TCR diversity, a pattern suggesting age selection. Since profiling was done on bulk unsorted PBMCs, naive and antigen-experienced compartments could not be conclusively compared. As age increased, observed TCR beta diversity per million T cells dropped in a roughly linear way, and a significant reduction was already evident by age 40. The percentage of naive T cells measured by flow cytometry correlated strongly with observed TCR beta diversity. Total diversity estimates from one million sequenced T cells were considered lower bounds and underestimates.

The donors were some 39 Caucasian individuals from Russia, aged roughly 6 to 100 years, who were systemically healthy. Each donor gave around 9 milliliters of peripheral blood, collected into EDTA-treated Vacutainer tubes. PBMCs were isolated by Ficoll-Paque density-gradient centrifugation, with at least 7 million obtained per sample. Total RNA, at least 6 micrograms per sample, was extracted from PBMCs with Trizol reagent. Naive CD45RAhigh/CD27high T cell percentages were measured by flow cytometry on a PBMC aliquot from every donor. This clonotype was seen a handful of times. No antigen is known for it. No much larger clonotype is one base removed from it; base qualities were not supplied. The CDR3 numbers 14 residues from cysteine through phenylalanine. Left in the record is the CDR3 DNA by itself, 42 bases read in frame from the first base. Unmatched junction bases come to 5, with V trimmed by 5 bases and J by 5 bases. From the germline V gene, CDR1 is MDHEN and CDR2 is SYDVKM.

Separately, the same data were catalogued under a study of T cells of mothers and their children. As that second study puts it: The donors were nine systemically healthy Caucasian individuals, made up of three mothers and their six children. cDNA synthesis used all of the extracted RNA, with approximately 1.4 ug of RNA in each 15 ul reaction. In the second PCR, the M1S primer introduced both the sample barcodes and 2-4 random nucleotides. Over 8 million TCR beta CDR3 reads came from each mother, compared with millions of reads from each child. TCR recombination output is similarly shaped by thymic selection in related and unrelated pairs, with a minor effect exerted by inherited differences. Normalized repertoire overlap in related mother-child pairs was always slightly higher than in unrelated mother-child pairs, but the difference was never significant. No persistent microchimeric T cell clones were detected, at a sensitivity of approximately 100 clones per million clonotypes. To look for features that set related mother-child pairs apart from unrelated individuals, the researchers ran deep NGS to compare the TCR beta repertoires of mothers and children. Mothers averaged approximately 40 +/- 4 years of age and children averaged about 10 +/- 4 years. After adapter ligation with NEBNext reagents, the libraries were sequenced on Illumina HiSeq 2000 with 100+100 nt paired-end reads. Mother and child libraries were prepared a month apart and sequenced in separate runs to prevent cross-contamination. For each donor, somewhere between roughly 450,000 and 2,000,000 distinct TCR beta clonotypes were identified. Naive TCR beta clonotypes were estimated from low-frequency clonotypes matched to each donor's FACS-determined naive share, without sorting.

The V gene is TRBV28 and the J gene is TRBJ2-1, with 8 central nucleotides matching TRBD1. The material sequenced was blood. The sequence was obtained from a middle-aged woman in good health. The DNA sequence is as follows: TGTGCCAGCAGTCTAGAGACAGGGGACAATGAGCAGTTCTTC. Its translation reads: CASSLETGDNEQFF.